This is a list of T cell receptor beta chains from one sample in a study of T cells in tuberculosis. Sequencing was performed with immunoSEQ multiplex PCR; in TCRdb, only in-frame clones are kept and a portion is missing. In the table there are tens of thousands of clones, around nine tenths of which are singletons. Sequencing was carried out using PBMCs. These receptors all come from a donor aged 10-29 years with latent tuberculosis or without tuberculosis infection. Some clones in this sample may be carry-over from other donors' samples. Both conserved end residues are part of each CDR3. The D gene is left open where the match is weak. Only some rows state a clone size, as once, few, many or a class for expanded clones.

J | D | size | V | CDR3 | DNA
TRBJ1-5 | TRBD1 | NA | TRBV25-1 | CATKGTADHQPQHF | TGTGCCACCAAGGGGACAGCCGACCATCAGCCCCAGCATTTT
TRBJ2-7 | NA | NA | TRBV25-1 | CASSPPRQDISYEQYF | TGTGCCAGCAGTCCCCCCCGACAGGATATCTCCTACGAGCAGTACTTC
TRBJ2-3 | NA | NA | TRBV29-1 | CSVVQITDTQYF | TGCAGCGTTGTACAGATCACAGATACGCAGTATTTT
TRBJ1-1 | TRBD1 | NA | TRBV5-1 | CASRGTGGREAFF | TGCGCCAGCAGGGGGACAGGGGGCAGGGAAGCTTTCTTT
TRBJ2-3 | NA | NA | TRBV19 | CASSRLSEADTQYF | TGTGCCAGTAGTCGTCTTTCGGAGGCCGATACGCAGTATTTT
TRBJ1-3 | TRBD1 | NA | TRBV19 | CASSRQGGTIYF | TGTGCCAGTAGTCGACAGGGAGGCACCATATATTTT
TRBJ2-7 | NA | NA | TRBV19 | CASSIIGWRGTYEQYF | TGTGCCAGTAGTATTATCGGGTGGAGAGGAACCTACGAGCAGTACTTC
TRBJ1-2 | TRBD1 | once | TRBV5-1 | CASSLAGTAYGYTF | TGCGCCAGCAGCTTGGCCGGGACAGCTTATGGCTACACCTTC
TRBJ2-3 | TRBD2 | few | TRBV4-1 | CASSQGAAGGRGDTQYF | TGCGCCAGCAGCCAAGGAGCGGCGGGAGGCCGAGGAGATACGCAGTATTTT
TRBJ2-1 | TRBD1 | NA | TRBV7-6 | CASSGYLTGGGSRSYNEQFF | TGTGCCAGCAGCGGATACTTGACAGGGGGCGGAAGCAGAAGTTACAATGAGCAGTTCTTC
TRBJ2-7 | NA | NA | TRBV13 | CASSPRGSGYEQYF | TGTGCCAGCAGCCCCCGCGGTAGCGGCTACGAGCAGTACTTC
TRBJ2-7 | NA | NA | TRBV5-1 | CASYRGTPAAYEQYF | TGCGCCAGCTACCGGGGGACCCCTGCCGCCTACGAGCAGTACTTC
TRBJ1-6 | NA | once | TRBV27 | CASSKFRAGNSPLHF | TGTGCCAGCAGTAAATTCAGGGCGGGGAATTCACCCCTCCACTTT
TRBJ2-3 | NA | NA | TRBV30 | CAWSVVGDTQYF | TGTGCCTGGAGTGTAGTCGGGGATACGCAGTATTTT
TRBJ1-2 | NA | NA | TRBV7-9 | CASSLGGLNYGYTF | TGTGCCAGCAGCTTAGGGGGGCTTAACTATGGCTACACCTTC
TRBJ1-4 | TRBD1 | NA | TRBV23-1 | CASSQGTGENANEKLFF | TGCGCCAGCAGTCAAGGGACAGGGGAGAATGCTAATGAAAAACTGTTTTTT
TRBJ2-2 | NA | NA | TRBV15 | CATTRTEEGTTGELFF | TGTGCCACCACCAGAACGGAGGAAGGTACAACCGGGGAGCTGTTTTTT
TRBJ1-2 | TRBD1 | NA | TRBV2 | CASSPEQGAGSYGYTF | TGTGCCAGCAGTCCAGAGCAGGGGGCAGGGAGCTATGGCTACACCTTC
TRBJ2-7 | TRBD1 | NA | TRBV23-1 | CASSLDDRAGGF | TGCGCCAGCAGTCTTGACGACAGGGCCGGAGGATTC
TRBJ1-2 | NA | NA | TRBV7-2 | CASSFWGGGYGYTF | TGTGCCAGCAGCTTTTGGGGAGGGGGCTATGGCTACACCTTC
TRBJ2-3 | TRBD2 | NA | TRBV25-1 | CASTGLAGDTDTQYF | TGTGCCAGCACTGGACTAGCGGGAGATACAGATACGCAGTATTTT
TRBJ1-3 | TRBD1 | NA | TRBV12-5 | CASGMGQGENTIYF | TGTGCTAGTGGTATGGGACAGGGAGAAAACACCATATATTTT
TRBJ2-3 | NA | NA | TRBV7-9 | CASSPPGSATDTQYF | TGTGCCAGCAGCCCCCCGGGATCGGCCACAGATACGCAGTATTTT
TRBJ1-5 | NA | once | TRBV6-5 | CASSSRFGQLYQPQHF | TGTGCCAGCAGTTCCAGATTCGGACAGTTATATCAGCCCCAGCATTTT
TRBJ1-6 | NA | NA | TRBV30 | CAWSGGGDNSPLHF | TGTGCCTGGAGTGGTGGGGGGGATAATTCACCCCTCCACTTT
TRBJ1-1 | NA | NA | TRBV5-6 | CASSLGLLNTEAFF | TGTGCCAGCAGTTTGGGACTGTTGAACACTGAAGCTTTCTTT
TRBJ1-5 | NA | NA | TRBV2 | CASSERFHNRYNTGNSNQPQHF | TGTGCCAGCAGTGAAAGGTTCCATAACCGATACAATACAGGGAATAGCAATCAGCCCCAGCATTTT
TRBJ2-5 | NA | NA | TRBV4-1 | CASSQDTGTSETQYF | TGCGCCAGCAGCCAAGATACAGGGACATCGGAGACCCAGTACTTC
TRBJ2-3 | NA | NA | TRBV2 | CASRTPGLTTDTQYF | TGTGCCAGCAGAACACCGGGACTTACCACAGATACGCAGTATTTT
TRBJ1-1 | NA | NA | TRBV18 | CASSPIQFEAFF | TGTGCCAGCTCACCAATTCAATTCGAAGCTTTCTTT
TRBJ2-1 | NA | NA | TRBV7-6 | CASSLGGDRYNEQFF | TGTGCCAGCAGCTTAGGCGGAGACAGGTACAATGAGCAGTTCTTC
TRBJ1-6 | TRBD1 | NA | TRBV6-4 | CASSDSPGQGNSPLHF | TGTGCCAGCAGTGACTCCCCCGGACAGGGTAATTCACCCCTCCACTTT
TRBJ1-2 | TRBD1 | NA | TRBV25-1 | CASSDGQGAFAYTF | TGTGCCAGCAGTGACGGACAGGGGGCATTTGCCTACACCTTC
TRBJ2-3 | NA | NA | TRBV29-1 | CSGLDTSNSTDTQYF | TGCAGCGGACTGGACACCTCAAATAGCACAGATACGCAGTATTTT
TRBJ2-5 | NA | NA | TRBV25-1 | CASSIPGDEEETQYF | TGTGCCAGCAGTATCCCAGGGGACGAGGAAGAGACCCAGTACTTC
TRBJ1-5 | TRBD1 | NA | TRBV6-1 | CASSLRQGEVQPQHF | TGTGCCAGCAGCCTAAGACAGGGAGAGGTGCAGCCCCAGCATTTT
TRBJ1-4 | NA | medium-sized | TRBV7-8 | CASSLRPRQVNEKLFF | TGTGCCAGCAGCCTTCGGCCCCGGCAGGTTAATGAAAAACTGTTTTTT
TRBJ2-2 | NA | once | TRBV5-4 | CATERGTGELFF | TGTGCCACCGAAAGGGGCACCGGGGAGCTGTTTTTT
TRBJ2-7 | NA | NA | TRBV11-3 | CASSLTAGSYEQYF | TGTGCCAGCAGCTTAACCGCGGGGTCCTACGAGCAGTACTTC
TRBJ1-1 | NA | once | TRBV18 | CASSPKGGTEAFF | TGTGCCAGCTCTCCAAAAGGGGGCACTGAAGCTTTCTTT
TRBJ1-2 | NA | NA | TRBV7-2 | CASSLSGF | TGTGCCAGCAGCTTATCCGGCTTC